A selection of T cell receptor beta chains follows, all from one sample in a study of cytomegalovirus exposure and HLA in healthy donors. This table comes from immunoSEQ multiplex PCR, and its TCRdb copy is limited to in-frame clones, with some not included. The table records roughly 150,000 clones, about 70% of them present only once. Input material: PBMCs. All receptors come from a male donor in good health and CMV-seronegative. The CDR3 runs from the conserved cysteine through the conserved F or W. The order of the fields is V gene, J gene, CDR3 protein.

TRBV28,TRBJ2-7,CASSPSRGGALSYEQYF
TRBV2,TRBJ2-5,CASSLQETQYF
TRBV18,TRBJ1-1,CASSPQGAMNTEAFF
TRBV5-1,TRBJ2-1,CASSLLAGNYNEQFF
TRBV6-5,TRBJ2-7,CASSLTREGPSYEQYF
TRBV4-2,TRBJ2-3,CASTTSGGTTDTQYF
TRBV5-1,TRBJ1-2,CASSWDQGAGGYTF
TRBV7-3,TRBJ1-5,CASGRTGQGDQPQHF
TRBV2,TRBJ2-1,CASSEKVTINEQFF
TRBV6-5,TRBJ2-7,CASSYRGGASYEQYF